These 28 T cell receptor beta chains were all obtained from the same sample, sequenced in a study of blood T cell repertoires in COVID-19. The table came from immunoSEQ multiplex PCR; TCRdb's copy has only in-frame clones and leaves some out. The table lists over 200,000 clones, about 85% of them singletons. Sequenced material: peripheral blood. These receptors were taken from a woman younger than 35 who had recovered from COVID-19.

This clone has just one count. This chain uses TRBV9 with TRBJ2-1; D may be TRBD1 (6 bases). V was pared by 6 bases and J by 7 bases, with 14 bases between. The germline V gene encodes CDR1 SGDLS and CDR2 YYNGEE. This CDR3 contains 13 residues. CDR3 in amino acids: CASNVRGGNEQFF. As DNA, the CDR3 is TGTGCCAGCAATGTCAGGGGTGGTAATGAGCAGTTCTTC.

The rearrangement joins TRBV15 to TRBJ2-7; D is undetermined. The CDR3 is made up of 15 amino acids. V lost 0 bases and J lost 1, with 10 bases in between. CDR1 and CDR2 from the germline V gene are LNHNV and YYDKDF (reference sequence). CDR3 protein: CATSRDYAESYEQYF. DNA of the CDR3: TGTGCCACCAGCAGAGATTACGCGGAATCCTACGAGCAGTACTTC.

This chain joins TRBV30 and TRBJ2-6, with D unresolved. Trimming cost V 2 bases and J 5 bases, with 10 bases left between them. CDR3 size: 14 residues. Germline assignment: CDR1 GTSNPN and CDR2 SVGIG (reference sequence). Here the CDR3 reads CAWSRGERANVLTF. CDR3 bases: TGTGCCTGGAGTCGAGGTGAAAGGGCCAACGTCCTGACTTTC.

This clone has more than one count but fewer than ten. The chain carries TRBV19 and TRBJ2-5, with D maybe TRBD2 (5 bases). The V and J ends lost 5 bases and 0 bases respectively, with 10 bases between them. Germline V CDR1 and CDR2: LNHDA, SQIVND (reference sequence). The CDR3 length is 14 residues. CDR3 sequence reads: CASSRRTNQETQYF. For the CDR3, the DNA is TGTGCCAGTAGTCGGAGGACCAACCAAGAGACCCAGTACTTC.

This clone was observed a single time. The chain links TRBV7-6 to TRBJ1-5, with 10 bases that match TRBD1. Trimming at V came to 3 bases and at J to 4 bases, leaving 0 bases not matched to a gene. The germline CDR1 and CDR2 sequences are SGHVS and FNYEAQ. The CDR3 has 14 amino acids. CDR3 protein: CASSLGQGNQPQHF. The CDR3 DNA reads TGTGCCAGCAGCTTGGGACAGGGGAATCAGCCCCAGCATTTT. The full variable domain, in which reference TRBV7-6 and TRBJ1-5 provide the parts outside the CDR3, is GAGVSQSPRYKVTKRGQDVALRCDPISGHVSLYWYRQALGQGPEFLTYFNYEAQQDKSGLPNDRFSAERPEGSISTLTIQRTEQRDSAMYRCASSLGQGNQPQHFGDGTRLSIL.

The chain links TRBV29-1 to TRBJ1-1; TRBD1 might be the D (6 bases). The ends were cut back, 7 bases at V and 9 bases at J, with 18 bases in the middle. The CDR3 totals 12 residues. The V gene's germline CDR1 is SQVTM and CDR2 ANQGSEA. The CDR3: CSGVPARDKAFF. CDR3 bases: TGCAGCGGGGTCCCAGCCCGGGACAAAGCTTTCTTT.

The genes are TRBV7-2 and TRBJ1-2; a weak D match, TRBD1 (5 bases). Germline CDR1 reads SGHTA; CDR2 reads FQGNSA. The CDR3 totals 16 residues. V was clipped by 4 bases and J by 8 bases, with 23 bases between them. Here the CDR3 DNA reads TGTGCCAGCAGCTGGCAAACGAGGACGCAGGGCGAAGGCTACACCTTC. It yields the protein CASSWQTRTQGEGYTF.

This clone was seen more than once but under ten times. The chain joins TRBV9 to TRBJ1-6, with 11 bases lining up with TRBD1. Losses at the gene ends were 0 bases for V and 10 bases for J; bases not matched to a gene: 6. This CDR3 has 16 residues. The germline V gene encodes CDR1 SGDLS and CDR2 YYNGEE. The CDR3 DNA is TGTGCCAGCAGCGTAGAGGGGGACAGGGGGAACTCACCCCTCCACTTT. Protein product: CASSVEGDRGNSPLHF.

The rearrangement links TRBV30 to TRBJ2-1; 12 bases agree with TRBD2. V gave up 4 bases and J gave up 9 bases; unmatched junction bases: 4. Germline loops: CDR1 GTSNPN, CDR2 SVGIG (reference sequence). The CDR3 sequence is 13 residues long. The CDR3 loop reads CAWTRTSGTEQFF. The DNA of the CDR3 is TGTGCCTGGACCCGGACTAGCGGGACTGAGCAGTTCTTC.

CDR3 loop: CASSLTNRGDMYEQYF. The CDR3 DNA reads as TGTGCCAGCAGTCTAACCAACAGGGGCGATATGTACGAGCAGTACTTC. The chain couples TRBV27 to TRBJ2-7; 7 bases are shared with TRBD1. The CDR3 has 16 residues. The germline CDR1 and CDR2 sequences are MNHEY and SMNVEV (reference sequence). V lost 5 bases, J lost 4 bases, and 14 bases stayed unmatched.

This clone occurred a few times. This chain uses TRBV27 with TRBJ1-6; D might be TRBD1 (5 bases). The CDR3 is made up of 15 amino acids. Trimming pared 3 bases from V and 7 bases from J, leaving 13 bases between. Germline CDR1 and CDR2: MNHEY and SMNVEV (reference sequence). The DNA of the CDR3 is TGTGCCAGCAGTTTTAGGGGAGCGGGCAATTCACCCCTCCACTTT. This gives the protein CASSFRGAGNSPLHF.

The J gene is TRBJ2-1, the V gene TRBV11-3; a weak D match, TRBD2 (6 bases). The ends were cut back, 5 bases at V and 2 bases at J, with 13 bases in the middle. The germline V gene encodes CDR1 SGHNT and CDR2 YENEEA. This CDR3 comprises 15 residues. For the CDR3, the DNA is TGTGCCAGCAGCCCGGGAGCAGCCCCCTACAATGAGCAGTTCTTC. This gives the protein CASSPGAAPYNEQFF.

The chain couples TRBV27 to TRBJ1-6, with D maybe TRBD1 (5 bases). CDR1 and CDR2 (germline): MNHEY, SMNVEV (reference sequence). V lost 6 bases and J 7 bases, leaving 13 bases between the germline ends. CDR3 length equals 14 residues. CDR3 sequence (DNA): TGTGCCAGCAGCATGGGGCAGCTCAATTCACCCCTCCACTTT. Translating it yields CASSMGQLNSPLHF.

V and J are TRBV2 and TRBJ2-3, with D unclear. The CDR3 consists of 13 residues. Germline CDR1 reads SNHLY; CDR2 reads FYNNEI. V was clipped by 5 bases and J by 2 bases, with 8 bases between them. The CDR3 protein is CASSILVTDTQYF. The CDR3 DNA follows: TGTGCCAGCAGTATTTTAGTCACAGATACGCAGTATTTT.

The V and J genes are TRBV2 and TRBJ2-1; a weak D match, TRBD2 (7 bases). Trimming pared 6 bases from V and 8 bases from J, leaving 8 bases between. CDR3 length: 11 amino acids. Germline-derived CDR1 and CDR2 are SNHLY and FYNNEI. The CDR3, as DNA: TGTGCCAGCAGGGGGGGGCATGAGCAGTTCTTC. This codes for CASRGGHEQFF.

The V and J genes are TRBV29-1 and TRBJ2-5, with D maybe TRBD1 (6 bases). The CDR3 spans 15 residues. Trimming left V 3 bases short and J 6 bases short, with 20 bases between. Looked up from germline, CDR1 is SQVTM and CDR2 is ANQGSEA. The CDR3 sequence: CSVDSGAEVAKTQYF. The CDR3 DNA is TGCAGCGTTGATTCAGGGGCGGAGGTGGCGAAGACCCAGTACTTC.

The chain is built from TRBV3-1 (or the pseudogene TRBV3-2) and TRBJ1-1; D is unclear. The CDR3 covers 12 residues. In germline, CDR1 is LGHDT, CDR2 YNNKEL (reference sequence). The V gene lost 0 bases and the J gene lost 8 bases, with 7 bases spanning the gap. The DNA of the CDR3 is TGTGCCAGCAGCCAAGATTGGGCCGAAGCTTTCTTT. Protein sequence: CASSQDWAEAFF.

This chain joins TRBV19 and TRBJ2-2; TRBD1 agrees at 9 bases. With 7 bases clipped from V and 5 bases from J, the junction kept 8 bases outside the gene matches. Germline CDR1 and CDR2: LNHDA and SQIVND (reference sequence). The CDR3 extends over 15 amino acids. The CDR3 is CASMGTGRRTGELFF. CDR3 coding DNA: TGTGCCAGTATGGGGACAGGGAGAAGGACCGGGGAGCTGTTTTTT.

The genes are TRBV30 and TRBJ1-1; D is unresolved. The germline CDR1 and CDR2 sequences are GTSNPN and SVGIG (reference sequence). Between the trimmed V and J ends, which lost 4 bases and 1 base, there was a span of 10 bases. CDR3 length equals 13 residues. CDR3 coding DNA: TGTGCCTGGACGGGGTGGGGGAACACTGAAGCTTTCTTT. It is translated as CAWTGWGNTEAFF.

This chain joins TRBV12-3 or TRBV12-4 and TRBJ1-1; tentatively, D is TRBD1 (6 bases). The CDR3 is 13 residues long. Trimming pared 3 bases from V and 4 bases from J, leaving 9 bases between. CDR3 nucleotide sequence: TGTGCCAGCAGTTTGCAGGGGAGCACTGAAGCTTTCTTT. This sequence encodes CASSLQGSTEAFF.

The V gene is TRBV19, the J gene TRBJ1-2, with TRBD1 as a possible D gene (6 bases). The CDR3 is made up of 12 amino acids. Trimming cost V 7 bases and J 8 bases, with 14 bases left between them. Germline assignment: CDR1 LNHDA and CDR2 SQIVND (reference sequence). CDR3: CASIGDRRGYTF. The CDR3 DNA reads TGTGCCAGTATAGGAGACAGGAGGGGCTACACCTTC.

This clone is a singleton in its sample. The rearrangement links TRBV6-5 to TRBJ2-7, with 8 bases matching TRBD2. V shed 1 base and J 5 bases; nucleotides not matched to a gene: 7. This CDR3 spans 15 amino acids. Germline assignment: CDR1 MNHEY and CDR2 SVGAGI. The CDR3 DNA sequence: TGTGCCAGCAGTTACTTGAGCGGGAGTGCCCACGAGCAGTACTTC. Protein: CASSYLSGSAHEQYF.

V gene TRBV11-2 combines with J gene TRBJ2-7; possible D gene TRBD2, 5 bases. The CDR3 consists of 14 residues. CDR1 and CDR2 (germline): SGHAT, FQNNGV. Deletions cut 1 base from V and 5 bases from J, with 12 bases between. This chain's CDR3 is CASSLAASRDEQYF. The CDR3 coding sequence is TGTGCCAGCAGCTTAGCAGCTAGCCGAGACGAGCAGTACTTC. Combining the CDR3 with reference TRBV11-2 and TRBJ2-7 gives the whole variable domain EAGVAQSPRYKIIEKRQSVAFWCNPISGHATLYWYQQILGQGPKLLIQFQNNGVVDDSQLPKDRFSAERLKGVDSTLKIQPAKLEDSAVYLCASSLAASRDEQYFGPGTRLTVT.

This clone was recorded once. This chain joins TRBV9 and TRBJ2-7; weak D call: TRBD2 (6 bases). This CDR3 has 17 residues. V gave up 4 bases and J gave up 3 bases, with 23 bases separating them. The germline V gene has CDR1 SGDLS and CDR2 YYNGEE. CDR3 coding DNA: TGTGCCAGCAGCCACAGAGGAGGGCCAGAGACCCTCTACGAGCAGTACTTC. It translates to CASSHRGGPETLYEQYF.

The chain couples TRBV19 to TRBJ1-5, with 7 bases identical to TRBD1. From germline, CDR1 is LNHDA and CDR2 SQIVND (reference sequence). The CDR3 consists of 16 residues. The V and J ends lost 7 bases and 2 bases, in that order; junction bases with no gene match: 11. The DNA for the CDR3 is TGTGCCAGTAACCCACAGGGGCGGTGGGGCAATCAGCCCCAGCATTTT. Translated: CASNPQGRWGNQPQHF.

This chain connects TRBV6-4 to TRBJ2-5; D is perhaps TRBD2 (6 bases). Germline-derived CDR1 and CDR2 are MRHNA and SNTAGT. The CDR3 totals 13 residues. Trimming left V 4 bases short and J 5 bases short, with 11 bases between. CDR3 loop: CASSVGTVETQYF. Here the CDR3 DNA reads TGTGCCAGCAGTGTCGGGACTGTGGAGACCCAGTACTTC.

The chain uses TRBV5-1 and TRBJ2-3, with 8 bases that match TRBD1. Germline-derived CDR1 and CDR2 are SGHRS and YFSETQ. The trim removed 0 bases at V and 2 bases at J, leaving 5 bases unmatched. This CDR3 contains 16 residues. CDR3 region: CASSLGGQEATDTQYF. DNA for the CDR3: TGCGCCAGCAGCTTGGGGGGACAGGAGGCCACAGATACGCAGTATTTT.

The chain recombines TRBV5-4 with TRBJ1-1; D is ambiguous. Germline-derived CDR1 and CDR2 are SGHNT and YYREEE (reference sequence). Trimming shortened V by 0 bases and J by 1 base, and 7 bases separated the two germline ends. CDR3 size: 14 residues. The CDR3 bases are TGTGCCAGCAGCTTGGCCGGGAGGAACACTGAAGCTTTCTTT. It encodes CASSLAGRNTEAFF.